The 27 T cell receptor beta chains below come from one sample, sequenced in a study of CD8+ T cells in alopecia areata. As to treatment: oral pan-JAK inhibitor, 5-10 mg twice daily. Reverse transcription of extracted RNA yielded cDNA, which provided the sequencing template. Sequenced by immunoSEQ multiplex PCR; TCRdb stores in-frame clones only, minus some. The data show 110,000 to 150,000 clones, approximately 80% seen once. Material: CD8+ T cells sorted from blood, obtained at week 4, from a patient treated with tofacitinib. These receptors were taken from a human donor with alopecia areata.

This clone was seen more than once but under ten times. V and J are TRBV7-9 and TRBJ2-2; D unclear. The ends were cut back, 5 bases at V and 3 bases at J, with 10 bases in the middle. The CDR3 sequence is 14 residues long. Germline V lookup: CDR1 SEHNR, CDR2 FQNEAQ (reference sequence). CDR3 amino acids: CASSPRHYTGELFF. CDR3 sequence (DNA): TGTGCCAGCAGCCCAAGACATTACACCGGGGAGCTGTTTTTT.

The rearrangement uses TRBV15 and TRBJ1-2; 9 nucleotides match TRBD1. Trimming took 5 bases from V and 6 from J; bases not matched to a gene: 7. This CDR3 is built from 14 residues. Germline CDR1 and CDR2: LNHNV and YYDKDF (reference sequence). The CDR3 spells CATSVDRGTHGYTF. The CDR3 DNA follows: TGTGCCACCAGCGTGGACAGGGGCACCCATGGCTACACCTTC.

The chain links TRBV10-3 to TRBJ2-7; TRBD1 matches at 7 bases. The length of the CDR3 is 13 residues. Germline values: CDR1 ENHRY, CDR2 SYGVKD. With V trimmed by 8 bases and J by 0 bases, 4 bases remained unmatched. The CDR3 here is CAIGDRDSYEQYF. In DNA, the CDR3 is TGTGCCATCGGGGACAGAGACTCCTACGAGCAGTACTTC.

CDR3 in amino acids: CASSHSGGLITDTQYF. CDR3 DNA: TGCGCCAGCAGCCATAGCGGGGGCCTTATCACAGATACGCAGTATTTT. The chain links TRBV4-1 to TRBJ2-3, with 9 bases fitting TRBD2. The CDR3 covers 16 residues. The trim removed 3 bases at V and 2 bases at J, leaving 6 bases unmatched. Germline V gene data show CDR1 as MGHRA and CDR2 as YSYEKL.

CDR3 sequence (DNA): TGTGCTAGTGGTACGGACAGCTTTAATGAAAAACTGTTTTTT. It codes for CASGTDSFNEKLFF. The rearrangement links TRBV12-5 to TRBJ1-4; the D gene is possibly TRBD1 (6 bases). The V end lost 5 bases, the J end lost 4 bases, and 11 bases lay between the germline ends. Germline loops: CDR1 LGHNT, CDR2 FRNRAP. There are 14 residues in the CDR3.

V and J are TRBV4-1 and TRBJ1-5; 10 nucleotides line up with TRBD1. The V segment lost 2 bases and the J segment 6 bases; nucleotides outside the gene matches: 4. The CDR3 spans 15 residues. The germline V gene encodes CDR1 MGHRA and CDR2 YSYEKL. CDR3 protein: CASSQRTGGLQPQHF. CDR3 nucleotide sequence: TGCGCCAGCAGCCAAAGGACAGGGGGGCTTCAGCCCCAGCATTTT.

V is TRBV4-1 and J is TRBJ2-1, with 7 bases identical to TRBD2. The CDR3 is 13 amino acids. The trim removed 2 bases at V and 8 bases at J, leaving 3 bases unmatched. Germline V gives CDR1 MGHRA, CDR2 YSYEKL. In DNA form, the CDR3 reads TGCGCCAGCAGCCAATACAGCGGGGATGAGCAGTTCTTC. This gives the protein CASSQYSGDEQFF.

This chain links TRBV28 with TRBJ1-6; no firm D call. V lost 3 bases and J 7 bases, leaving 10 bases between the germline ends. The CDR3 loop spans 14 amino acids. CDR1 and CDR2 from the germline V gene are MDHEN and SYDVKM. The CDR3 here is CASSLETQNSPLHF. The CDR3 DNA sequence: TGTGCCAGCAGTTTGGAGACCCAAAATTCACCCCTCCACTTT.

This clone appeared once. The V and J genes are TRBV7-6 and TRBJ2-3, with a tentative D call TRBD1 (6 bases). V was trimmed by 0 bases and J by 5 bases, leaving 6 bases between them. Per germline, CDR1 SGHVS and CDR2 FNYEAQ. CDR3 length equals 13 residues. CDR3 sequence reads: CASSLADRDTQYF. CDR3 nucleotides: TGTGCCAGCAGCTTAGCGGACAGAGATACGCAGTATTTT.

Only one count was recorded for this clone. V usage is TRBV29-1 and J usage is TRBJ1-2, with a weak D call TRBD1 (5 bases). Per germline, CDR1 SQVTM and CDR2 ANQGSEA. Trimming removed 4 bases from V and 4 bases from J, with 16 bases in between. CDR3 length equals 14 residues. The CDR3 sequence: CSVVGVQGAYGYTF. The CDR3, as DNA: TGCAGCGTTGTTGGGGTCCAGGGAGCCTATGGCTACACCTTC. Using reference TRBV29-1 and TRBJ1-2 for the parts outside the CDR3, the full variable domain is SAVISQKPSRDICQRGTSLTIQCQVDSQVTMMFWYRQQPGQSLTLIATANQGSEATYESGFVIDKFPISRPNLTFSTLTVSNMSPEDSSIYLCSVVGVQGAYGYTFGSGTRLTVV.

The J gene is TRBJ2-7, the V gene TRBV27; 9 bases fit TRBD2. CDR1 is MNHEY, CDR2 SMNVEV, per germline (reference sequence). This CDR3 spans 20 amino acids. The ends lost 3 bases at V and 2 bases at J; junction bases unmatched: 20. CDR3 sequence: CASSLICRRLADAGPYEQYF. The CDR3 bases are TGTGCCAGCAGTTTGATATGTCGGCGACTAGCGGACGCCGGCCCCTACGAGCAGTACTTC.

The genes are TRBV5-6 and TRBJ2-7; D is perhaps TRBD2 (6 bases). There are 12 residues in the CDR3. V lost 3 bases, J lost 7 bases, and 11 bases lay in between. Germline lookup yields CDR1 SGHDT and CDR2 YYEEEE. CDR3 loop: CASSSSGLEQYF. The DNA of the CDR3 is TGTGCCAGCAGCTCCTCAGGACTAGAGCAGTACTTC.

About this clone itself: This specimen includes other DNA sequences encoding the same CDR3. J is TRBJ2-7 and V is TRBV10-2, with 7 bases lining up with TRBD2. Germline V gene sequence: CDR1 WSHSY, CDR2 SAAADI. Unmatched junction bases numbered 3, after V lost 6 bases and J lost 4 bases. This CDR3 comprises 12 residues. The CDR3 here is CASSSSGYEQYF. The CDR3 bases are TGCGCCAGCAGCTCTAGCGGATACGAGCAGTACTTC.

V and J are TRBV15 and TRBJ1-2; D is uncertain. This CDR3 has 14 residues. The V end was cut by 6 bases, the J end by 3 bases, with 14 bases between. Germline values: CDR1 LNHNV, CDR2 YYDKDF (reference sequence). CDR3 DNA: TGTGCCACCAGGGGAACTGCAGGACACTATGGCTACACCTTC. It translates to CATRGTAGHYGYTF.

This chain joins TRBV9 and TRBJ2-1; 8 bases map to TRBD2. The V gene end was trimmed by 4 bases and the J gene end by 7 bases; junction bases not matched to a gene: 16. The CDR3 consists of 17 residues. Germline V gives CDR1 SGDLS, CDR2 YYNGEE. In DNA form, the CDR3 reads TGTGCCAGCAGCCCGTCTACAGCGGGGGCTTTTATGAATGAGCAGTTCTTC. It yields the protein CASSPSTAGAFMNEQFF.

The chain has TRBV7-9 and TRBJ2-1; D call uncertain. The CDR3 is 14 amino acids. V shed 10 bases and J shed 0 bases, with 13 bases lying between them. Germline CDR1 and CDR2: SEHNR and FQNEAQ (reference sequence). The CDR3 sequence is CATSTQSSYNEQFF. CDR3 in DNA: TGTGCCACCTCTACTCAGAGCTCCTACAATGAGCAGTTCTTC.

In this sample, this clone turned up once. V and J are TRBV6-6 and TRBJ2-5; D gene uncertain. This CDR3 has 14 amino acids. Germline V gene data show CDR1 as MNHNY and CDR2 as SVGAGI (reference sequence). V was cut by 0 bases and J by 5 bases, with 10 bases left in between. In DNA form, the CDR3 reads TGTGCCAGCAGTTACTCGGGTGATCAGGAGACCCAGTACTTC. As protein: CASSYSGDQETQYF.

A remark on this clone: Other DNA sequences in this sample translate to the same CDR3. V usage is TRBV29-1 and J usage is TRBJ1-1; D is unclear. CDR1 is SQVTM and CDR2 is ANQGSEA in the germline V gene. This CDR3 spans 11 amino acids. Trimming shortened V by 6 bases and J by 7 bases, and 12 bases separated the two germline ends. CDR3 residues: CSVGTELEAFF. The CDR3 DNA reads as TGCAGCGTGGGAACAGAGCTTGAAGCTTTCTTT.

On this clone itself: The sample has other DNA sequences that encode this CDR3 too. The CDR3 reads CASSDGTGPRRTQYF. The DNA for the CDR3 is TGTGCCAGCAGTGACGGGACAGGCCCAAGGCGAACCCAGTACTTC. V gene TRBV25-1 combines with J gene TRBJ2-5; 8 bases match TRBD1. Germline loops: CDR1 MGHDK, CDR2 SYGVNS. The CDR3 loop spans 15 amino acids. Trimming cost V 3 bases and J 8 bases; bases outside gene matches: 11.

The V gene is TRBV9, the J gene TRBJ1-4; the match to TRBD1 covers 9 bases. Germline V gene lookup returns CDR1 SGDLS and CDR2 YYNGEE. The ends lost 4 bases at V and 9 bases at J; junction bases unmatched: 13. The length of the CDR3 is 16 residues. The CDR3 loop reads CASSRLGDRVWQKLFF. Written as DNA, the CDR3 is TGTGCCAGCAGCCGACTAGGGGACAGGGTTTGGCAAAAACTGTTTTTT.

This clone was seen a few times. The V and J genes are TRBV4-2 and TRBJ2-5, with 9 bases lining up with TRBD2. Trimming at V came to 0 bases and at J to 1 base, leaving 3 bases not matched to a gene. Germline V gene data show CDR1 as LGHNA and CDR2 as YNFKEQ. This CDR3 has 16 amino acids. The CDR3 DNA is TGTGCCAGCAGCCAAGAAGATAGCGGGGGCCAAGAGACCCAGTACTTC. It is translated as CASSQEDSGGQETQYF.

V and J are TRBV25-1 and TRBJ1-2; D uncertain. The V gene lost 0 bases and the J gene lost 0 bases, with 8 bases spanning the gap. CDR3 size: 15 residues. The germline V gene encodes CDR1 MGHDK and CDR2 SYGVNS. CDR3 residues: CASSEYQEANYGYTF. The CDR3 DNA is TGTGCCAGCAGTGAATACCAGGAAGCTAACTATGGCTACACCTTC.

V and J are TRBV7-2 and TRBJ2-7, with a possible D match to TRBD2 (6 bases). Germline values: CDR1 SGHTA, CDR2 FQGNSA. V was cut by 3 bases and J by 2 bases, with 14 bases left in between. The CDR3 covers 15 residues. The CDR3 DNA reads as TGTGCCAGCAGCTTGGGAGGAGCAGGCCCCTACGAGCAGTACTTC. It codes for CASSLGGAGPYEQYF.

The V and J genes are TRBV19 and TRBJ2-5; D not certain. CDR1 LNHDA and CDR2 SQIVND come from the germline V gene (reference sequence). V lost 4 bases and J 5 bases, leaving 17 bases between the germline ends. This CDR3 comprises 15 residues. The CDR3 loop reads CASSRRTTWKETQYF. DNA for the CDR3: TGTGCCAGTAGTAGACGGACCACCTGGAAGGAGACCCAGTACTTC.

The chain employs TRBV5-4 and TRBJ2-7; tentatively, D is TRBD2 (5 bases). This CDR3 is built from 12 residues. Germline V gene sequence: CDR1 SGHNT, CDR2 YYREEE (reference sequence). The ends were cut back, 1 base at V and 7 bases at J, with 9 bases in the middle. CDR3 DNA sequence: TGTGCCAGCAGCTTGACGACGGGAGAGCAGTACTTC. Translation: CASSLTTGEQYF.

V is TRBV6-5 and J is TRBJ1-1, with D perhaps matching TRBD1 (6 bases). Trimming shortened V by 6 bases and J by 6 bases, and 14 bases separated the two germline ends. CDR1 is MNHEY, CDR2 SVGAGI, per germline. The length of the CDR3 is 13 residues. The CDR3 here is CASSPQGFSEAFF. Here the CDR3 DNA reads TGTGCCAGCAGCCCACAGGGCTTCTCTGAAGCTTTCTTT.

The CDR3 coding sequence is TGTGCCAGCAGTTTATACCCTCAGGCTACCTACGAGCAGTACTTC. This gives the protein CASSLYPQATYEQYF. The chain carries TRBV27 and TRBJ2-7, with D unresolved. Trimming took 1 base from V and 2 from J, leaving 12 bases between them. Germline V lookup: CDR1 MNHEY, CDR2 SMNVEV (reference sequence). The CDR3 spans 15 residues.